Ten or more counts support the clone carrying this T cell receptor (beta chain). Its antigen is as yet unknown. This sample was included in a study of metastatic and nonmetastatic thyroid tumors. Study-wide results and caveats: Malignant tumors reportedly showed significantly higher TCR beta diversity than benign nodules in both blood and tumor.

All patients were untreated before thyroid surgery. Germline-derived CDR1 and CDR2 are SGDLS and YYNGEE. Trimming at V came to 3 bases and at J to 5 bases, leaving 8 bases not matched to a gene. The CDR3 sequence is 15 residues long. In the authors' methods: The study built a papillary thyroid cancer distant-metastasis classifier from CDR3 differences across clinicopathological groups. TCRdb re-called the PCR reads with MiXCR. The V and J calls come from TCRdb's annotation, not from the publication. The sample shows approximately 26,000 clones, under 15% of them seen only once. This sequence originates from a female donor with papillary thyroid cancer or a benign thyroid nodule (not recorded which). Some clones in this sample may be carry-over from other donors' samples. V and J are TRBV9 and TRBJ2-1, with 7 bases aligning to TRBD1. Input material: blood. CDR3 sequence: CASSARQGINNEQFF. The CDR3 nucleotides read TGTGCCAGCAGCGCCCGACAGGGAATTAACAATGAGCAGTTCTTC.